The 26 T cell receptor beta chains presented below share a single source sample, sequenced in a study of T cells after yellow fever vaccination. Using its own MiXCR run on the 5' RACE reads, TCRdb lists one record per CDR3 protein. This repertoire shows about 85,000 distinct CDR3 sequences, roughly 13% found once; its top ten account for approximately 25%. Source: CD8+ T cells not binding an NS4B(214-222) dextramer, sorted from PBMCs, taken roughly 20 days after the first yellow fever vaccination. These receptors originate from a man aged 18-30 years who received the YFV17D yellow fever vaccine.

The V call is TRBV20-1, the J call TRBJ2-7, with D possibly matching TRBD2 (5 bases). CDR1 DFQATT and CDR2 SNEGSKA come from the germline V gene (reference sequence). The CDR3 sequence is 14 residues long. Trimming shortened V by 3 bases and J by 5 bases, and 17 bases separated the two germline ends. In DNA form, the CDR3 reads TGCAGTGCTAGTGCCGGGAACCCTACGAACGAGCAGTACGTC. This encodes CSASAGNPTNEQYV.

This clonotype has just a few counts. This sequence joins TRBV5-1 and TRBJ2-7; possible D gene TRBD1, 5 bases. Germline V gene sequence: CDR1 SGHRS, CDR2 YFSETQ. The length of the CDR3 is 13 residues. Trimming took off 3 bases at V and 3 bases at J, with 10 bases between the two ends. The CDR3: CASSSEDSYEQYF. The CDR3 coding sequence is TGCGCCAGCAGCTCGGAAGACAGCTACGAGCAGTACTTC.

The V and J genes are TRBV7-8 and TRBJ1-5, with a possible D match to TRBD1 (6 bases). Germline V gene lookup returns CDR1 SGHVS and CDR2 FQNEAQ. CDR3 size: 14 residues. Trimming stripped 1 base from V and 7 bases from J, with 11 bases between. CDR3 coding DNA: TGTGCCAGCAGCTTAGGAACAGGGTGGCAGCCCCAGCATTTT. Translating gives CASSLGTGWQPQHF.

The rearrangement links TRBV9 to TRBJ2-5, with 11 bases that match TRBD2. The CDR3 is made up of 16 amino acids. Unmatched junction bases numbered 3, after V lost 0 bases and J lost 2 bases. Germline values: CDR1 SGDLS, CDR2 YYNGEE. CDR3: CASSVDPSGGQETQYF. CDR3 in DNA: TGTGCCAGCAGCGTAGATCCTAGCGGGGGGCAAGAGACCCAGTACTTC.

There are a few counts of this clonotype. This rearrangement joins TRBV7-8 to TRBJ2-5, with a possible D match to TRBD1 (6 bases). V was trimmed by 1 base and J by 2 bases, leaving 14 bases between them. Germline V gives CDR1 SGHVS, CDR2 FQNEAQ. This CDR3 has 16 amino acids. DNA for the CDR3: TGTGCCAGCAGCTTAGTTGCGAGACAGGCTCAAGAGACCCAGTACTTC. This gives the protein CASSLVARQAQETQYF.

The table lists this clonotype with a few counts. The chain combines TRBV7-8 with TRBJ1-2; no clear D. CDR3 length: 14 amino acids. V lost 3 bases and J lost 3, with 11 bases in between. CDR1 and CDR2 from the germline V gene are SGHVS and FQNEAQ. DNA for the CDR3: TGTGCCAGCAGCTTGGGGTATAGCGACTATGGCTACACCTTC. Translated: CASSLGYSDYGYTF.

The chain combines TRBV6-4 with TRBJ1-1, with 7 bases aligning to TRBD1. After removal of 2 bases from V and 4 bases from J, the junction contained 25 bases not matched to a gene. The CDR3 totals 21 residues. Looked up from germline, CDR1 is MRHNA and CDR2 is SNTAGT. The CDR3 sequence: CASSDIQIRRTGMRSGTEAFF. CDR3 nucleotides: TGTGCCAGCAGTGACATCCAGATCCGTAGGACAGGCATGAGGTCTGGCACTGAAGCTTTCTTT.

The V and J genes are TRBV7-6 and TRBJ2-5; D call uncertain. This CDR3 contains 16 residues. Trimming cost V 2 bases and J 2 bases, with 15 bases left between them. Looked up from germline, CDR1 is SGHVS and CDR2 is FNYEAQ. The CDR3 DNA sequence: TGTGCCAGCAGCTTATACCCGGTGGGGTCACAAGAGACCCAGTACTTC. Translation gives CASSLYPVGSQETQYF. Looking up the rest from reference TRBV7-6 and TRBJ2-5 gives the full variable domain: GAGVSQSPRYKVTKRGQDVALRCDPISGHVSLYWYRQALGQGPEFLTYFNYEAQQDKSGLPNDRFSAERPEGSISTLTIQRTEQRDSAMYRCASSLYPVGSQETQYFGPGTRLLVL.

This rearrangement joins TRBV5-4 to TRBJ2-5; 8 nucleotides align to TRBD2. CDR1 and CDR2 from the germline V gene are SGHNT and YYREEE (reference sequence). Trimming took 4 bases from V and 5 from J; bases not matched to a gene: 7. The CDR3 is 14 residues long. In nucleotides, the CDR3 is TGTGCCAGCAGCACGGGACTAGACGGGGAGACCCAGTACTTC. Its protein is CASSTGLDGETQYF.

This clonotype was counted between two and nine times. V gene TRBV4-2 combines with J gene TRBJ2-3; no definite D call. Germline CDR1 LGHNA, CDR2 YNFKEQ. V was cut by 0 bases and J by 0 bases, with 7 bases left in between. This CDR3 contains 15 residues. CDR3 residues: CASSQETASTDTQYF. The CDR3 DNA sequence: TGTGCCAGCAGCCAAGAAACGGCCAGCACAGATACGCAGTATTTT.

This clonotype was recorded a few times. The CDR3 spells CASRPLAGVTDTQYF. CDR3 sequence (DNA): TGTGCCAGCAGACCCCTCGCGGGCGTCACAGATACGCAGTATTTT. The chain couples TRBV6-1 to TRBJ2-3, with D possibly matching TRBD2 (5 bases). The germline gives CDR1 MNHNS, CDR2 SASEGT. V shed 6 bases and J shed 2 bases, with 15 bases lying between them. The CDR3 has 15 residues.

This chain connects TRBV6-2 or TRBV6-3 to TRBJ2-2; D not resolved. Per the germline V gene, CDR1 is MNHEY and CDR2 is SVGEGT. The CDR3 totals 13 residues. V was cut by 7 bases and J by 0 bases, with 6 bases left in between. CDR3 sequence: CASTRANTGELFF. The CDR3 bases are TGTGCCAGCACCCGGGCGAACACCGGGGAGCTGTTTTTT.

This clonotype was detected only a few times. The CDR3 region is CSVADSTEAFF. The DNA of the CDR3 is TGCAGCGTGGCGGATAGCACTGAAGCTTTCTTT. The chain couples TRBV29-1 to TRBJ1-1, with D unclear. V was cut by 6 bases and J by 4 bases, with 9 bases left in between. This CDR3 has 11 amino acids. The germline V gene has CDR1 SQVTM and CDR2 ANQGSEA.

The chain carries TRBV7-8 and TRBJ2-1; 8 nucleotides line up with TRBD2. Per germline, CDR1 SGHVS and CDR2 FQNEAQ. CDR3 length: 15 amino acids. J gave up 4 bases and V 4 bases, and 6 bases lay outside the gene matches. The CDR3 nucleotides read TGTGCCAGCAGCTCCCGGGGGGGCCGATACAATGAGCAGTTCTTC. Its protein is CASSSRGGRYNEQFF.

This clonotype was counted many times. V usage is TRBV10-3 and J usage is TRBJ2-1, with TRBD2 matching over 10 bases. The CDR3 is 16 amino acids. With V trimmed by 2 bases and J by 6 bases, 7 bases remained unmatched. Per germline, CDR1 ENHRY and CDR2 SYGVKD. The CDR3: CAISERWTSGINEQFF. In DNA form, the CDR3 reads TGTGCCATCAGTGAGAGGTGGACTAGCGGCATCAATGAGCAGTTCTTC.

This chain links TRBV19 with TRBJ2-1, with TRBD2 as a possible D gene (5 bases). This CDR3 is 13 amino acids long. Trimming stripped 7 bases from V and 8 bases from J, with 15 bases between. Germline values: CDR1 LNHDA, CDR2 SQIVND (reference sequence). Here the CDR3 reads CASTYAGVDEQFF. DNA for the CDR3: TGTGCCAGTACATACGCCGGGGTGGATGAGCAGTTCTTC. The complete variable domain, with remaining parts taken from reference TRBV19 and TRBJ2-1, reads DGGITQSPKYLFRKEGQNVTLSCEQNLNHDAMYWYRQDPGQGLRLIYYSQIVNDFQKGDIAEGYSVSREKKESFPLTVTSAQKNPTAFYLCASTYAGVDEQFFGPGTRLTVL.

This clonotype has at least ten counts. The V and J genes are TRBV6-4 and TRBJ2-1; 7 bases align to TRBD2. With 3 bases clipped from V and 9 bases from J, the junction kept 5 bases outside the gene matches. Germline CDR1 and CDR2: MRHNA and SNTAGT. The CDR3 has 13 amino acids. In DNA, the CDR3 is TGTGCCAGCAGTGATACTAGCGTTTCTGAGCAGTTCTTC. Translation: CASSDTSVSEQFF.

V gene TRBV5-1 combines with J gene TRBJ2-1; D uncertain. This CDR3 region has 13 residues. The germline V and J ends were trimmed by 5 bases and 8 bases, with 14 bases remaining between them. Germline CDR1 SGHRS, CDR2 YFSETQ. The CDR3 reads CASRPLRGDEQFF. In DNA form, the CDR3 reads TGCGCCAGCAGGCCCTTGCGCGGAGATGAGCAGTTCTTC.

This clonotype was seen a handful of times. The chain has TRBV4-3 and TRBJ2-1; possibly TRBD2 for D (5 bases). Germline-derived CDR1 and CDR2 are LGHNA and YSLEER. V was cut by 0 bases and J by 5 bases, with 23 bases left in between. The CDR3 runs to 19 residues. The CDR3 DNA sequence: TGCGCCAGCAGCCAAGATCTGGGTGTTGCAGGACGAGGGAACAATGAGCAGTTCTTC. Translated, it gives CASSQDLGVAGRGNNEQFF.

V usage is TRBV7-2 and J usage is TRBJ2-6; D uncertain. The CDR3 is 16 amino acids. CDR1 is SGHTA and CDR2 is FQGNSA in the germline V gene. V lost 5 bases, J lost 4 bases, and 15 bases lay in between. The CDR3 DNA sequence: TGTGCCAGCAGCCCCTGGACCGCTCAGGGGGCCAACGTCCTGACTTTC. This codes for CASSPWTAQGANVLTF.

The table lists this clonotype with a few counts. This chain joins TRBV12-3 or TRBV12-4 and TRBJ1-5; 9 bases match TRBD1. V was clipped by 6 bases and J by 2 bases; unmatched bases: 5. This CDR3 contains 15 residues. CDR3 bases: TGTGCCAGCAGACGACAGGGGGTGGGCAATCAGCCCCAGCATTTT. Protein product: CASRRQGVGNQPQHF.

V usage is TRBV7-2 and J usage is TRBJ1-5; no clear D gene. CDR1 and CDR2 from the germline V gene are SGHTA and FQGNSA. With 6 bases removed from V and 0 bases from J, the gap between germline ends came to 12 bases. The CDR3 is made up of 15 amino acids. CDR3 bases: TGTGCCAGCAGTTTTAGGCACCTTAGCAATCAGCCCCAGCATTTT. It is translated as CASSFRHLSNQPQHF.

This sequence joins TRBV19 and TRBJ1-5; 8 positions match TRBD1. CDR3 length: 16 amino acids. With V trimmed by 3 bases and J by 1 base, 5 bases remained unmatched. CDR1 is LNHDA and CDR2 is SQIVND in the germline V gene (reference sequence). In DNA form, the CDR3 reads TGTGCCAGTAGTATCCCGCAGGGGGCAAGCAATCAGCCCCAGCATTTT. It encodes CASSIPQGASNQPQHF.

The table lists this clonotype with a few counts. V usage is TRBV2 and J usage is TRBJ1-1; D call uncertain. Per the germline V gene, CDR1 is SNHLY and CDR2 is FYNNEI. Between the trimmed V and J ends, which lost 1 base and 1 base, there was a span of 4 bases. The length of the CDR3 is 13 residues. The CDR3 DNA is TGTGCCAGCAGTGAAGTATCGAACACTGAAGCTTTCTTT. As protein: CASSEVSNTEAFF.

The table lists this clonotype with a few counts. The chain links TRBV3-1 to TRBJ2-3, with 11 bases aligning to TRBD2. CDR3 length: 18 amino acids. Germline-derived CDR1 and CDR2 are LGHDT and YNNKEL (reference sequence). V was pared by 0 bases and J by 4 bases, with 9 bases of the junction left unmatched. The CDR3, as DNA: TGTGCCAGCAGCCAAGATTCGACTAGCGGGGCCGTACCAGATACGCAGTATTTT. Translation: CASSQDSTSGAVPDTQYF.

This clonotype has only a few counts. This chain joins TRBV29-1 and TRBJ2-1, with D perhaps TRBD2 (6 bases). CDR1 is SQVTM and CDR2 is ANQGSEA in the germline V gene. V was shortened by 7 bases and J by 0 bases, with 10 bases between the two germline ends. The CDR3 length is 13 residues. CDR3 in DNA: TGCAGCGCCTCCGGGGGCTCCTACAATGAGCAGTTCTTC. Its protein product is CSASGGSYNEQFF.